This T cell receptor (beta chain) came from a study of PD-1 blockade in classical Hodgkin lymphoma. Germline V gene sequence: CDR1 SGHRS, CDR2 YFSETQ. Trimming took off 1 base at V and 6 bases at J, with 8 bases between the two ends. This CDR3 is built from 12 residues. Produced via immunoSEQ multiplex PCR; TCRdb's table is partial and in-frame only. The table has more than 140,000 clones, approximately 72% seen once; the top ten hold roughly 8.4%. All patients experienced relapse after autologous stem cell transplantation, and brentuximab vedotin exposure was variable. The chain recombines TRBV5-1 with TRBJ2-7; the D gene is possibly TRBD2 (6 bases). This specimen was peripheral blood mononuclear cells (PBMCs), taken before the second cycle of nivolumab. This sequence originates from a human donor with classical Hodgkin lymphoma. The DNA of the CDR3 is TGCGCCAGCAGCTTGAAGGGAGGCGAGCAGTACTTC. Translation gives CASSLKGGEQYF.